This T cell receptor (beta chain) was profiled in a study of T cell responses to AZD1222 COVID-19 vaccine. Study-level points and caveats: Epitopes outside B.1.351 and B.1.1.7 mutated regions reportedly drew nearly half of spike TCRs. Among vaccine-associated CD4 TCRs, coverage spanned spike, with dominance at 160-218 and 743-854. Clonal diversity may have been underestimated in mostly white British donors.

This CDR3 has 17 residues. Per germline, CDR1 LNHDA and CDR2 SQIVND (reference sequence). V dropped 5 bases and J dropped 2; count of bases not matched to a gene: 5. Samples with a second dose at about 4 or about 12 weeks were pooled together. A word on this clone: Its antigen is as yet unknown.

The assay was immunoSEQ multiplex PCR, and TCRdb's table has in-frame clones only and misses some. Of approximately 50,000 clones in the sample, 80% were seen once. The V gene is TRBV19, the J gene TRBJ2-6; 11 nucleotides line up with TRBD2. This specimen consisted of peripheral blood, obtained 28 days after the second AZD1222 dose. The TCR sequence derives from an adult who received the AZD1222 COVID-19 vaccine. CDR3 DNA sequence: TGTGCCAGTAGTCCCTTAGCGGGGGGGCCTGGGGCCAACGTCCTGACTTTC. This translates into CASSPLAGGPGANVLTF.